Below are 7 T cell receptor beta chains sequenced from a single sample in a study of cytomegalovirus exposure and HLA in healthy donors. The PCR used 60 Vbeta and 13 Jbeta primers. Repertoires were generated with immunoSEQ multiplex PCR, while TCRdb's copy carries only in-frame clones and drops some. Here the sample spans under 200,000 clones, 75% being singletons. Material: PBMCs. Receptors were obtained from a woman between 45 and 60 years old in good health and CMV-seropositive.

The chain recombines TRBV5-1 with TRBJ1-2, with 7 bases fitting TRBD1. Germline V gene sequence: CDR1 SGHRS, CDR2 YFSETQ. V gave up 0 bases and J gave up 8 bases; unmatched junction bases: 7. The CDR3 spans 14 residues. The CDR3, as DNA: TGCGCCAGCAGCTTGGGCGGGACAGAGAGAGGCTACACCTTC. This sequence encodes CASSLGGTERGYTF. The whole variable domain, remainder taken from reference TRBV5-1 and TRBJ1-2, is KAGVTQTPRYLIKTRGQQVTLSCSPISGHRSVSWYQQTPGQGLQFLFEYFSETQRNKGNFPGRFSGRQFSNSRSEMNVSTLELGDSALYLCASSLGGTERGYTFGSGTRLTVV.

The J gene is TRBJ1-2, the V gene TRBV7-9; 7 bases map to TRBD1. Germline V gene data show CDR1 as SEHNR and CDR2 as FQNEAQ (reference sequence). The ends lost 6 bases at V and 2 bases at J; junction bases unmatched: 15. This CDR3 is built from 17 residues. CDR3 loop: CASSMTGRTDSNYGYTF. The CDR3 DNA sequence: TGTGCCAGCAGTATGACAGGGCGAACGGATAGCAACTATGGCTACACCTTC.

V and J are TRBV6-1 and TRBJ2-5; a possible D gene is TRBD1 (8 bases). The germline CDR1 and CDR2 sequences are MNHNS and SASEGT. The V end lost 6 bases, the J end lost 5 bases, and 19 bases lay between the germline ends. CDR3 length: 15 amino acids. In DNA, the CDR3 is TGTGCCAGCAGCCCTATTGGACAGGGAGGGGAGACCCAGTACTTC. Translated: CASSPIGQGGETQYF.

The CDR3 DNA reads TGTGCCAGCAGCTCGGGACTAGCGAACCCCTACGAGCAGTACTTC. Translating it yields CASSSGLANPYEQYF. The chain carries TRBV7-2 and TRBJ2-7; the match to TRBD2 covers 10 bases. The CDR3 is 15 amino acids. The V and J ends lost 4 bases and 2 bases, in that order; junction bases with no gene match: 5. CDR1 is SGHTA, CDR2 FQGNSA, per germline.

The chain combines TRBV12-2 with TRBJ2-1; the D call of TRBD2 is as the table states it, not checked on the DNA. TRBV12-2 is flagged as a pseudogene. The CDR3 has 17 residues. CDR3 amino acids: CASRLGLAGVSYNEQFF. For the CDR3, the DNA is TGTGCAAGTCGCTTAGGACTAGCGGGGGTTTCCTACAATGAGCAGTTCTTC.

The chain is built from TRBV9 and TRBJ1-2; TRBD1 aligns across 9 bases. CDR3 length: 14 amino acids. From germline, CDR1 is SGDLS and CDR2 YYNGEE. Trimming cost V 0 bases and J 7 bases; bases outside gene matches: 4. CDR3 bases: TGTGCCAGCAGCGTAGCAGGGACAGGGTTTGGCTACACCTTC. Amino acid sequence: CASSVAGTGFGYTF. The whole variable domain, filled in from reference TRBV9 and TRBJ1-2, reads DSGVTQTPKHLITATGQRVTLRCSPRSGDLSVYWYQQSLDQGLQFLIQYYNGEERAKGNILERFSAQQFPDLHSELNLSSLELGDSALYFCASSVAGTGFGYTFGSGTRLTVV.

This clone showed up many times. The chain employs TRBV4-1 and TRBJ1-2; D is perhaps TRBD1 (6 bases). Trimming took 2 bases from V and 5 from J, leaving 12 bases between them. In germline, CDR1 is MGHRA, CDR2 YSYEKL. CDR3 length: 14 amino acids. The chain's CDR3 is CASSQTDSLYGYTF. The CDR3 region has the DNA TGCGCCAGCAGCCAAACGGACAGTCTATATGGCTACACCTTC.